This T cell receptor beta chain was identified during a study of cytomegalovirus exposure and HLA in healthy donors. For the study at large: Ancestry clustering placed 70% to 90% of several hundred genotyped donors in the Caucasian-associated cluster.

About this clone: Its antigen is not known.

Looked up from germline, CDR1 is MNHNY and CDR2 is SVGAGI (reference sequence). V gave up 5 bases and J gave up 6 bases, with 17 bases separating them. The CDR3 extends over 14 amino acids. Study-level points and caveats: Compared with the roughly 700-donor mean, an Asian-associated ancestry cluster reportedly had fewer N-insertions, according to a later analysis. Researchers reported that three CMV-associated chains were confirmed in vitro as CMV antigen-specific.

The PCR had 60 Vbeta and 13 Jbeta primers. As originally analysed: A later analysis tallied some 84 million unique TCR beta chains, 9 million to 12 million of them shared. Profiled with immunoSEQ multiplex PCR; TCRdb holds only in-frame clones, not every one. That table supplies the V and J calls and clone size; D and trimming were determined from the DNA. This table has about 150,000 clones, approximately 72% appearing once. The sequence derives from a man aged 35 to 55 in good health and CMV-seronegative. This chain connects TRBV6-6 to TRBJ2-7; tentatively, D is TRBD1 (6 bases). The source material was PBMCs. The DNA for the CDR3 is TGTGCCAGCAGTAGACTCAGGGGCGGGCGCGAGCAGTACTTC. Amino acids: CASSRLRGGREQYF.